The TCR beta chain under discussion was sequenced for a study of control samples from healthy donors and cancer patients. The data were produced by immunoSEQ multiplex PCR, yet TCRdb's version contains in-frame clones alone and is incomplete. The sample consists of roughly 130,000 clones, approximately 94% of them appearing once. In germline, CDR1 is LGHNA, CDR2 YNFKEQ. V lost 7 bases to trimming and J lost 6 bases, with 18 bases between them. The CDR3 covers 15 residues. V usage is TRBV4-2 and J usage is TRBJ1-4; the D gene is possibly TRBD1 (5 bases). This clonotype originated in a man in his fifties with head and neck cancer. The specimen was PBMCs. The CDR3 loop is CASTTRAGLHEKLFF. The CDR3 DNA sequence: TGTGCCAGCACCACACGGGCAGGGCTGCATGAAAAACTGTTTTTT.